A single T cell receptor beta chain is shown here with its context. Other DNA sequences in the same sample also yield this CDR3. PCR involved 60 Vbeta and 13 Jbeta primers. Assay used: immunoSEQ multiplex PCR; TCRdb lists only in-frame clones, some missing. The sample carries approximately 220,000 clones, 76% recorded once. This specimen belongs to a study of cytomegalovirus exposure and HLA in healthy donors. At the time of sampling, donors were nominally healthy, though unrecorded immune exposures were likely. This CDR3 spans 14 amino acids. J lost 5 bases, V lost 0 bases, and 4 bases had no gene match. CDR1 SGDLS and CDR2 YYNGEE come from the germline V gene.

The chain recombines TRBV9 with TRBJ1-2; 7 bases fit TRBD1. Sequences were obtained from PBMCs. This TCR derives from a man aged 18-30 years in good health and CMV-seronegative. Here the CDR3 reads CASSVGQGDYGYTF. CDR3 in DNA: TGTGCCAGCAGCGTAGGGCAGGGGGATTATGGCTACACCTTC.